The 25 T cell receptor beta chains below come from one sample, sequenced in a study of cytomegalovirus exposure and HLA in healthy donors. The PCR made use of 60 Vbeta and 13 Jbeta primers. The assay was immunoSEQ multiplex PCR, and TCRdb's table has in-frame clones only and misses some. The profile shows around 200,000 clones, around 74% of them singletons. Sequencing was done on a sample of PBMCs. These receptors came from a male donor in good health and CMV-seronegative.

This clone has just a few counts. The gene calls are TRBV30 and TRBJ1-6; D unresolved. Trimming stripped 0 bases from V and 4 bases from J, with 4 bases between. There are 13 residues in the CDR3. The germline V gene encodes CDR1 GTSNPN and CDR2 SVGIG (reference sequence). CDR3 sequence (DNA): TGTGCCTGGAGTGTCCGGTATAATTCACCCCTCCACTTT. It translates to CAWSVRYNSPLHF. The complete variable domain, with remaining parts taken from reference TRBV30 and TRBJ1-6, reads SQTIHQWPATLVQPVGSPLSLECTVEGTSNPNLYWYRQAAGRGLQLLFYSVGIGQISSEVPQNLSASRPQDRQFILSSKKLLLSDSGFYLCAWSVRYNSPLHFGNGTRLTVT.

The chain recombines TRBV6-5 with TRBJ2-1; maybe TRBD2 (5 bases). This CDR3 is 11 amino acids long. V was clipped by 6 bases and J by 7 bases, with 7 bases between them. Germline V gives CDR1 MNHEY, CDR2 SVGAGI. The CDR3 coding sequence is TGTGCCAGCAGAGACTATAATGAGCAGTTCTTC. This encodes CASRDYNEQFF.

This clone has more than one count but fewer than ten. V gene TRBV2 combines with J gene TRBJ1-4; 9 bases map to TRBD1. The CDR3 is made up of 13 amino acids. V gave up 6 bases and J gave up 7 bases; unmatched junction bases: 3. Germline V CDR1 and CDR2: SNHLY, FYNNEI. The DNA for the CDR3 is TGTGCCAGCAGACAGGGGGCGGGTGAAAAACTGTTTTTT. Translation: CASRQGAGEKLFF.

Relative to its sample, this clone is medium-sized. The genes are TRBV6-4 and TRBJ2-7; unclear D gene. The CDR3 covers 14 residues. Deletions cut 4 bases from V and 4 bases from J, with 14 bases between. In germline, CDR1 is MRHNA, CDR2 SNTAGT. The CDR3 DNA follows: TGTGCCAGCAGTGTCTCGATTGAGTCATACGAGCAGTACTTC. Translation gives CASSVSIESYEQYF.

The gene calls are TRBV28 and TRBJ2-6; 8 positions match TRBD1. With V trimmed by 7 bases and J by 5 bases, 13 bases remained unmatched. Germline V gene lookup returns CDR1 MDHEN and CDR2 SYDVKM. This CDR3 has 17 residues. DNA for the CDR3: TGTGCCAGCACCCCGACAGGGGCCCTTACTAGGGCCAACGTCCTGACTTTC. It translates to CASTPTGALTRANVLTF.

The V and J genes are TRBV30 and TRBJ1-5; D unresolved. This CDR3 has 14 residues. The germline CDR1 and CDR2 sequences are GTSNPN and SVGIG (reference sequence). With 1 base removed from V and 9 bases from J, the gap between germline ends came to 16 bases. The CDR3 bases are TGTGCCTGGAGTGCTCCCCCTCACTCAGGGCCCCAGCATTTT. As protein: CAWSAPPHSGPQHF.

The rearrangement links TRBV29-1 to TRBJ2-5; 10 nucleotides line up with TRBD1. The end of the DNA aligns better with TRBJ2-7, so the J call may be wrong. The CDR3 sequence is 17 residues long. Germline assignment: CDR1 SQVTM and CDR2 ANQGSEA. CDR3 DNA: TGCAGCGTTGAAACAGACAGGGGGCTATTTGTGTTCTACGAGCAGTACTTC. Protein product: CSVETDRGLFVFYEQYF.

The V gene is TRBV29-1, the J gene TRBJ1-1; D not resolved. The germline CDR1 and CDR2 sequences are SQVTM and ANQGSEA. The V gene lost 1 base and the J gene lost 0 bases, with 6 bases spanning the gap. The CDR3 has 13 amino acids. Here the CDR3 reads CSVEGEMNTEAFF. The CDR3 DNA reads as TGCAGCGTTGAAGGGGAGATGAACACTGAAGCTTTCTTT. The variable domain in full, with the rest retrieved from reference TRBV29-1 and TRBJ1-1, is SAVISQKPSRDICQRGTSLTIQCQVDSQVTMMFWYRQQPGQSLTLIATANQGSEATYESGFVIDKFPISRPNLTFSTLTVSNMSPEDSSIYLCSVEGEMNTEAFFGQGTRLTVV.

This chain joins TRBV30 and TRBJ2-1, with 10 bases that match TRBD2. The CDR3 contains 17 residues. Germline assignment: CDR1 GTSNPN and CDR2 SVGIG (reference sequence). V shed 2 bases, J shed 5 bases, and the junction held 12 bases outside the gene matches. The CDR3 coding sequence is TGTGCCTGGAGTAGGGGGAGGACTAGCGGAAGTCACAATGAGCAGTTCTTC. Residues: CAWSRGRTSGSHNEQFF.

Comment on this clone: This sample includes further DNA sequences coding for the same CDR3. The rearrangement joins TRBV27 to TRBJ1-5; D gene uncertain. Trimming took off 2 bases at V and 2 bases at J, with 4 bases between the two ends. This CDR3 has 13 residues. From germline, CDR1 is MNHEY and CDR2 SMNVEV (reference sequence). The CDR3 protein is CASSLGRNQPQHF. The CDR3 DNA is TGTGCCAGCAGTTTAGGGCGCAATCAGCCCCAGCATTTT.

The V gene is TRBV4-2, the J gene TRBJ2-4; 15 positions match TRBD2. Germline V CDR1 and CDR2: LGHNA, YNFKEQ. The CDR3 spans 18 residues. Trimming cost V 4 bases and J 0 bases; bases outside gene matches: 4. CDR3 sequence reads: CASSRTSGGVLAKNIQYF. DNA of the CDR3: TGTGCCAGCAGCCGGACTAGCGGGGGGGTACTAGCCAAAAACATTCAGTACTTC.

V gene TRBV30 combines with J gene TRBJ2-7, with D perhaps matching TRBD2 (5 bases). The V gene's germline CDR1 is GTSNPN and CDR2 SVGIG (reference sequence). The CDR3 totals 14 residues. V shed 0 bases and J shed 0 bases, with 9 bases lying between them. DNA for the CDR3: TGTGCCTGGAGTGTAGGAGGCGGCTCCTACGAGCAGTACTTC. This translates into CAWSVGGGSYEQYF.

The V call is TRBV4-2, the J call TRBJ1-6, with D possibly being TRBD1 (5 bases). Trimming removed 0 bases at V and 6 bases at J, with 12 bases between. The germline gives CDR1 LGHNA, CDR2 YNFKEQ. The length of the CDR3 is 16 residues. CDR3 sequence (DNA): TGTGCCAGCAGCCAAGAAGCGGGGGGGGGTAATTCACCCCTCCACTTT. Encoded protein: CASSQEAGGGNSPLHF.

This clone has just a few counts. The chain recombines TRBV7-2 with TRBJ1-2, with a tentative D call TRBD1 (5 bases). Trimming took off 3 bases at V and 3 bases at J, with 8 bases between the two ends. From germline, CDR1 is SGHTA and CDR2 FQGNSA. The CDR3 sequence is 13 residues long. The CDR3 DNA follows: TGTGCCAGCAGCTTGGGGGGGGACTATGGCTACACCTTC. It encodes CASSLGGDYGYTF.

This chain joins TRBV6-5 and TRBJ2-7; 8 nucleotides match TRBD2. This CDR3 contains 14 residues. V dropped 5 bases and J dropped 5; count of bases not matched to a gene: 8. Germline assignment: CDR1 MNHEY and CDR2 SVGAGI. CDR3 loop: CASSPLAGGHEQYF. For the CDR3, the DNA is TGTGCCAGCAGTCCCTTGGCGGGAGGACACGAGCAGTACTTC.

Here the CDR3 reads CASSQGAGPPRNEQFF. The CDR3 nucleotides are TGTGCCAGCTCCCAAGGTGCGGGTCCACCAAGGAATGAGCAGTTCTTC. The chain recombines TRBV7-3 with TRBJ2-1, with D possibly matching TRBD2 (5 bases). The germline V gene has CDR1 SGHTA and CDR2 FQGTGA. The V gene lost 8 bases and the J gene lost 7 bases, with 24 bases spanning the gap. The CDR3 length is 16 residues.

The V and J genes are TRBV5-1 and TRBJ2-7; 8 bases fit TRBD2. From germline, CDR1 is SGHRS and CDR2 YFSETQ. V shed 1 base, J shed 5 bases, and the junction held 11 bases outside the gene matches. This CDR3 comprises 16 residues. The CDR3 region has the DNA TGCGCCAGCAGCTTGACCCAGGGTAGCGGGATAGACGAGCAGTACTTC. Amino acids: CASSLTQGSGIDEQYF. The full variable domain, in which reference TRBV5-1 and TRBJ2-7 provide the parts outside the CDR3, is KAGVTQTPRYLIKTRGQQVTLSCSPISGHRSVSWYQQTPGQGLQFLFEYFSETQRNKGNFPGRFSGRQFSNSRSEMNVSTLELGDSALYLCASSLTQGSGIDEQYFGPGTRLTVT.

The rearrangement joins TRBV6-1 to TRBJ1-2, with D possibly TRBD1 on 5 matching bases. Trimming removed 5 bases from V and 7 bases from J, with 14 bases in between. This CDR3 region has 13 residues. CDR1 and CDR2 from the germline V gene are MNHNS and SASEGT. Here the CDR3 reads CASSSDSETGYTF. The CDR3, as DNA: TGTGCCAGCAGTTCTGACAGCGAAACTGGCTACACCTTC.

The CDR3 protein is CASSATTSSYNEQFF. Here the CDR3 DNA reads TGTGCCAGCAGTGCCACCACGAGCTCCTACAATGAGCAGTTCTTC. The V and J genes are TRBV6-1 and TRBJ2-1; D is unresolved. Germline-derived CDR1 and CDR2 are MNHNS and SASEGT. The CDR3 is made up of 15 amino acids. V lost 4 bases, J lost 0 bases, and 10 bases lay in between.

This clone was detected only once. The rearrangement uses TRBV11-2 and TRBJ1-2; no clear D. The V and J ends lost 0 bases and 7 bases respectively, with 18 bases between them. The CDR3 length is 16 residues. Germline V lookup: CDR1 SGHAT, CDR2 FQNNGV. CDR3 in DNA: TGTGCCAGCAGCTTAGATCTAACCAGGCAAGCCGGTGGCTACACCTTC. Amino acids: CASSLDLTRQAGGYTF. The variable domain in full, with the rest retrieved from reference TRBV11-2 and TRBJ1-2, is EAGVAQSPRYKIIEKRQSVAFWCNPISGHATLYWYQQILGQGPKLLIQFQNNGVVDDSQLPKDRFSAERLKGVDSTLKIQPAKLEDSAVYLCASSLDLTRQAGGYTFGSGTRLTVV.

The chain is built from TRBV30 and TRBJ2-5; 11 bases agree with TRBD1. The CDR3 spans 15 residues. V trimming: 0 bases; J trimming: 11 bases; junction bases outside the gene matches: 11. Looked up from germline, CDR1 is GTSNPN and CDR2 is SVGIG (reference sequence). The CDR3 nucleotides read TGTGCCTGGAGTGTACTGGGACAGGGGGATGTTGAGCAGTACTTC. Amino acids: CAWSVLGQGDVEQYF.

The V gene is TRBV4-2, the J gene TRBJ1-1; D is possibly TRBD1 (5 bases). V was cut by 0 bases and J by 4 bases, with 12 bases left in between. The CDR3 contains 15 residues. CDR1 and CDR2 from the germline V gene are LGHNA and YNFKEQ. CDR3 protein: CASSQDSGIGTEAFF. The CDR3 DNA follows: TGTGCCAGCAGCCAAGATTCAGGGATCGGCACTGAAGCTTTCTTT.

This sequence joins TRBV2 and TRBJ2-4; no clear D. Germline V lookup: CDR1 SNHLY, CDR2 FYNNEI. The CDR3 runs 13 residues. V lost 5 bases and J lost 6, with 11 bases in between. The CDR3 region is CASSFSTGNIQYF. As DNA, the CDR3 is TGTGCCAGCAGTTTCTCGACGGGAAACATTCAGTACTTC.

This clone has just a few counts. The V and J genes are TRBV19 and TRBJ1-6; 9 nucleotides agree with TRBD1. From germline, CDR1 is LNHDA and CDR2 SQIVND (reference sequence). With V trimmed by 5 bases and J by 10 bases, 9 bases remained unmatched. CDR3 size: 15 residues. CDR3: CASSVDRGGNSPLHF. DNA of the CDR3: TGTGCCAGTAGTGTGGACAGGGGAGGTAACTCACCCCTCCACTTT.

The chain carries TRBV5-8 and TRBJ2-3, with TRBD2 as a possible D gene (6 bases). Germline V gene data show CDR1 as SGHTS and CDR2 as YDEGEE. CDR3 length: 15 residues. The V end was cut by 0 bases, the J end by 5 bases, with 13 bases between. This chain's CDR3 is CASSLDGAGGDTQYF. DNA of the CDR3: TGTGCCAGCAGCTTGGATGGAGCGGGCGGAGATACGCAGTATTTT.